The 25 T cell receptor beta chains below come from one sample, sequenced in a study of cytomegalovirus exposure and HLA in healthy donors. The PCR made use of 60 Vbeta and 13 Jbeta primers. TCRdb's copy holds only in-frame clones and misses some; the assay was immunoSEQ multiplex PCR. Of under 250,000 clones listed, around four fifths are singletons. The sequenced material came from PBMCs. The receptors stem from a male donor in good health and CMV-seronegative.

This clone came up once. CDR3 region: CSVAPGVRSEKLFF. The CDR3 nucleotides are TGCAGCGTTGCTCCAGGGGTCCGCTCTGAAAAACTGTTTTTT. The V gene is TRBV29-1, the J gene TRBJ1-4; a possible D gene is TRBD1 (6 bases). The CDR3 runs 14 residues. Per the germline V gene, CDR1 is SQVTM and CDR2 is ANQGSEA. Trimming took 4 bases from V and 7 from J, leaving 16 bases between them.

This rearrangement joins TRBV7-3 to TRBJ2-2, with TRBD2 identical over 7 bases. J lost 6 bases, V lost 1 base, and 2 bases had no gene match. The CDR3 is made up of 14 amino acids. CDR1 is SGHTA and CDR2 is FQGTGA in the germline V gene. CDR3 sequence (DNA): TGTGCCAGCAGCTTAAGACTAGCCCCCGGGGAGCTGTTTTTT. Translation: CASSLRLAPGELFF.

This chain joins TRBV5-4 and TRBJ2-3; D not resolved. Trimming pared 0 bases from V and 4 bases from J, leaving 3 bases between. Germline-derived CDR1 and CDR2 are SGHNT and YYREEE (reference sequence). The CDR3 extends over 12 amino acids. The DNA of the CDR3 is TGTGCCAGCAGCTTGGCAGCAGATACGCAGTATTTT. Amino acid sequence: CASSLAADTQYF.

This rearrangement joins TRBV27 to TRBJ1-1; 10 positions agree with TRBD1. This CDR3 comprises 17 residues. Trimming at V came to 5 bases and at J to 4 bases, leaving 13 bases not matched to a gene. Germline V CDR1 and CDR2: MNHEY, SMNVEV (reference sequence). Here the CDR3 DNA reads TGTGCCAGCAGTCTTCGTGTAGGGACAGGGGTTTCCACTGAAGCTTTCTTT. Protein: CASSLRVGTGVSTEAFF.

The rearrangement uses TRBV10-1 and TRBJ2-1, with D tentatively TRBD2 (5 bases). There are 15 residues in the CDR3. Germline lookup yields CDR1 WNHNN and CDR2 SYGVQD (reference sequence). V dropped 0 bases and J dropped 4 bases, with 10 bases sitting between them. In DNA form, the CDR3 reads TGCGCCAGCAGTGAGTCGGACTCATTGTACAATGAGCAGTTCTTC. Protein: CASSESDSLYNEQFF.

Comment on this clone: Other nucleotide sequences from this sample produce the same CDR3. The chain combines TRBV6-6 with TRBJ1-1; maybe TRBD1 (6 bases). Germline-derived CDR1 and CDR2 are MNHNY and SVGAGI (reference sequence). Trimming cost V 0 bases and J 5 bases, with 7 bases left between them. This CDR3 spans 13 amino acids. The CDR3 sequence is CASSYSGGTEAFF. The CDR3 DNA is TGTGCCAGCAGTTACTCAGGGGGTACTGAAGCTTTCTTT.

The V gene is TRBV5-4, the J gene TRBJ2-1, with TRBD2 identical over 7 bases. The CDR3 totals 17 residues. J gave up 8 bases and V 0 bases, and 14 bases lay outside the gene matches. CDR1 and CDR2 from the germline V gene are SGHNT and YYREEE (reference sequence). CDR3 nucleotide sequence: TGTGCCAGCAGCTTGGGGGGTGGCGGGAGCGAGTGGGATGAGCAGTTCTTC. Its translation: CASSLGGGGSEWDEQFF.

The rearrangement joins TRBV6-5 to TRBJ1-2, with no clear D. Between the trimmed V and J ends, which lost 4 bases and 2 bases, there was a span of 8 bases. The CDR3 sequence is 13 residues long. The germline V gene has CDR1 MNHEY and CDR2 SVGAGI. The CDR3 sequence is CASSSGSNYGYTF. For the CDR3, the DNA is TGTGCCAGCAGTTCAGGCAGCAACTATGGCTACACCTTC.

The rearrangement links TRBV7-8 to TRBJ2-1, with 7 bases that match TRBD2. The length of the CDR3 is 13 residues. Unmatched junction bases numbered 2, after V lost 4 bases and J lost 5 bases. The V gene's germline CDR1 is SGHVS and CDR2 FQNEAQ. CDR3 DNA: TGTGCCAGCAGCTGGGGGGGGGACAATGAGCAGTTCTTC. Translation gives CASSWGGDNEQFF. Complete variable domain (other parts from reference TRBV7-8 and TRBJ2-1): GAGVSQSPRYKVAKRGQDVALRCDPISGHVSLFWYQQALGQGPEFLTYFQNEAQLDKSGLPSDRFFAERPEGSVSTLKIQRTQQEDSAVYLCASSWGGDNEQFFGPGTRLTVL.

The CDR3 DNA reads TGCGCCAGCAGCTACACAGCGGTTAGCTCCTACAATGAGCAGTTCTTC. Translation: CASSYTAVSSYNEQFF. The chain is built from TRBV5-1 and TRBJ2-1, with a possible D match to TRBD2 (5 bases). Germline CDR1 is SGHRS and CDR2 is YFSETQ. The length of the CDR3 is 16 residues. Trimming took off 3 bases at V and 0 bases at J, with 13 bases between the two ends.

This sequence joins TRBV7-2 and TRBJ2-1, with 10 bases that match TRBD2. The CDR3 has 16 amino acids. Germline assignment: CDR1 SGHTA and CDR2 FQGNSA. Unmatched junction bases numbered 5, after V lost 1 base and J lost 5 bases. CDR3 bases: TGTGCCAGCAGCTTAGATGCTAGCGGGAGTAACAATGAGCAGTTCTTC. This translates into CASSLDASGSNNEQFF.

The chain carries TRBV5-1 and TRBJ2-1; TRBD1 might be the D (5 bases). Germline CDR1 reads SGHRS; CDR2 reads YFSETQ. The CDR3 has 19 residues. Trimming took 2 bases from V and 0 from J, leaving 21 bases between them. CDR3 protein: CASSFFAGMVSSSYNEQFF. DNA of the CDR3: TGCGCCAGCAGCTTCTTCGCAGGGATGGTCTCCAGCTCCTACAATGAGCAGTTCTTC.

The chain is built from TRBV4-1 and TRBJ1-4, with 7 positions matching TRBD1. V was clipped by 5 bases and J by 8 bases; unmatched bases: 5. The CDR3 totals 13 residues. Germline V gene sequence: CDR1 MGHRA, CDR2 YSYEKL. The CDR3: CASSEGAREKLFF. The CDR3 bases are TGCGCCAGCAGCGAGGGGGCAAGGGAAAAACTGTTTTTT.

V gene TRBV13 combines with J gene TRBJ2-7, with 7 bases matching TRBD1. The CDR3 contains 17 residues. Germline trimming cut 5 bases from V and 6 bases from J; bases unmatched to any gene: 19. Germline V gene lookup returns CDR1 PRHDT and CDR2 FYEKMQ (reference sequence). CDR3 in DNA: TGTGCCAGCAGCCCTGGAACAGGGGAAATTAGATCGGCCGAGCAGTACTTC. It specifies CASSPGTGEIRSAEQYF.

This clone was recorded only once. The chain links TRBV18 to TRBJ1-5; 9 bases agree with TRBD1. Trimming cost V 3 bases and J 0 bases; bases outside gene matches: 12. The length of the CDR3 is 19 residues. Germline V gene lookup returns CDR1 KGHSH and CDR2 LQKENI. The CDR3 is CASSPARTGQGYSNQPQHF. CDR3 DNA: TGTGCCAGCTCACCGGCGAGAACGGGACAGGGATATAGCAATCAGCCCCAGCATTTT. The whole variable domain, filled in from reference TRBV18 and TRBJ1-5, reads NAGVMQNPRHLVRRRGQEARLRCSPMKGHSHVYWYRQLPEEGLKFMVYLQKENIIDESGMPKERFSAEFPKEGPSILRIQQVVRGDSAAYFCASSPARTGQGYSNQPQHFGDGTRLSIL.

The rearrangement joins TRBV2 to TRBJ2-1; 8 positions agree with TRBD2. Germline V CDR1 and CDR2: SNHLY, FYNNEI. The trim removed 6 bases at V and 5 bases at J, leaving 9 bases unmatched. This CDR3 is built from 15 residues. The CDR3: CASRLLAEGDNEQFF. The CDR3 DNA sequence: TGTGCCAGCAGGCTACTAGCGGAAGGGGACAATGAGCAGTTCTTC.

The CDR3 region is CASSRRDNEQFF. As DNA, the CDR3 is TGTGCCAGCAGCCGCAGGGACAATGAGCAGTTCTTC. The gene calls are TRBV7-8 and TRBJ2-1; tentatively, D is TRBD1 (5 bases). The CDR3 length is 12 residues. V lost 5 bases, J lost 5 bases, and 7 bases lay in between. Germline assignment: CDR1 SGHVS and CDR2 FQNEAQ.

This clone was picked up a small number of times. The gene calls are TRBV6-5 and TRBJ2-7; tentative D call: TRBD2 (7 bases). Trimming took off 10 bases at V and 7 bases at J, with 14 bases between the two ends. Germline CDR1 and CDR2: MNHEY and SVGAGI. There are 11 residues in the CDR3. The CDR3, as DNA: TGTGCCACTACGCGGGGGCGTGAGCAGTACTTC. Its protein product is CATTRGREQYF.

This clone was recorded once. V gene TRBV20-1 combines with J gene TRBJ1-2; D is unresolved. The CDR3 is 9 amino acids. The V gene's germline CDR1 is DFQATT and CDR2 SNEGSKA (reference sequence). Trimming took off 5 bases at V and 6 bases at J, with 4 bases between the two ends. The CDR3 sequence: CSALDGYTF. The CDR3 DNA follows: TGCAGTGCTTTAGATGGCTACACCTTC.

The chain couples TRBV30 to TRBJ2-7, with 10 nucleotides matching TRBD2. This CDR3 is built from 14 residues. CDR1 is GTSNPN, CDR2 SVGIG, per germline (reference sequence). J lost 0 bases, V lost 4 bases, and 3 bases had no gene match. The CDR3 DNA reads TGTGCCTGGACCGGGACTAGCGACTCCTACGAGCAGTACTTC. Encoded protein: CAWTGTSDSYEQYF.

The chain carries TRBV30 and TRBJ2-1; D is perhaps TRBD2 (5 bases). The length of the CDR3 is 17 residues. Germline V gene sequence: CDR1 GTSNPN, CDR2 SVGIG (reference sequence). The CDR3: CALEKMGRPRSYNEQFF. DNA of the CDR3: TGTGCTCTTGAAAAAATGGGGAGACCCCGCTCCTACAATGAGCAGTTCTTC.

With respect to this clone: This same CDR3 is encoded by further DNA sequences in the sample. The rearrangement uses TRBV27 and TRBJ2-7; D perhaps matches TRBD2 (6 bases). Trimming left V 6 bases short and J 1 base short, with 10 bases between. The CDR3 totals 13 residues. Germline V lookup: CDR1 MNHEY, CDR2 SMNVEV (reference sequence). The chain's CDR3 is CASRETSSYEQYF. CDR3 in DNA: TGTGCCAGCAGGGAGACTAGTTCCTACGAGCAGTACTTC.

This chain joins TRBV6-1 and TRBJ2-1; maybe TRBD2 (6 bases). The CDR3 is made up of 16 amino acids. CDR1 and CDR2 from the germline V gene are MNHNS and SASEGT. V was shortened by 3 bases and J by 6 bases, with 18 bases between the two germline ends. CDR3 in amino acids: CASSERDFPYRNEQFF. For the CDR3, the DNA is TGTGCCAGCAGTGAGCGGGACTTCCCGTATCGCAATGAGCAGTTCTTC.

This chain links TRBV7-9 with TRBJ2-3; tentatively, D is TRBD2 (6 bases). The V gene's germline CDR1 is SEHNR and CDR2 FQNEAQ (reference sequence). The CDR3 runs 16 residues. Trimming shortened V by 4 bases and J by 2 bases, and 16 bases separated the two germline ends. DNA of the CDR3: TGTGCCAGCAGCTCATCCCGAGGCGGGACCACAGATACGCAGTATTTT. As protein: CASSSSRGGTTDTQYF.

There are a few counts of this clone. This chain uses TRBV4-1 with TRBJ2-1; possible D gene TRBD2, 6 bases. Per germline, CDR1 MGHRA and CDR2 YSYEKL. This CDR3 has 17 residues. V was trimmed by 4 bases and J by 1 base, leaving 17 bases between them. For the CDR3, the DNA is TGCGCCAGCAGCCGAACCCTGACTAGTGGGTCCTACAATGAGCAGTTCTTC. It translates to CASSRTLTSGSYNEQFF.